The 12 T cell receptor beta chains below all came from one sample that was sequenced in a study of cytomegalovirus exposure and HLA in healthy donors. Primers included in the PCR were 60 Vbeta and 13 Jbeta primers. The data were produced by immunoSEQ multiplex PCR, yet TCRdb's version contains in-frame clones alone and is incomplete. This table has over 95,000 clones, approximately 67% appearing once. Sample: PBMCs. The receptors here all came from a man younger than 35 in good health and CMV-seropositive.

The V gene is TRBV11-3, the J gene TRBJ2-2, with 8 bases that match TRBD1. The germline gives CDR1 SGHNT, CDR2 YENEEA. This CDR3 is 15 amino acids long. The V segment lost 5 bases and the J segment 5 bases; nucleotides outside the gene matches: 7. Here the CDR3 DNA reads TGTGCCAGCAGCCCATGGACAGGGACGACCGGGGAGCTGTTTTTT. Translated, it gives CASSPWTGTTGELFF. The complete variable domain, with remaining parts taken from reference TRBV11-3 and TRBJ2-2, reads EAGVVQSPRYKIIEKKQPVAFWCNPISGHNTLYWYLQNLGQGPELLIRYENEEAVDDSQLPKDRFSAERLKGVDSTLKIQPAELGDSAVYLCASSPWTGTTGELFFGEGSRLTVL.

This clone was observed once. The V gene is TRBV5-4, the J gene TRBJ2-7; 8 positions match TRBD2. Looked up from germline, CDR1 is SGHNT and CDR2 is YYREEE (reference sequence). Losses at the gene ends were 1 base for V and 6 bases for J; bases not matched to a gene: 6. The CDR3 covers 14 residues. The DNA of the CDR3 is TGTGCCAGCAGCTTGAACGGGGGGGAGAGCGAGCAGTACTTC. Encoded protein: CASSLNGGESEQYF.

The genes are TRBV7-3 and TRBJ2-3, with D maybe TRBD1 (6 bases). The CDR3 totals 13 residues. The germline V gene has CDR1 SGHTA and CDR2 FQGTGA. Trimming shortened V by 5 bases and J by 5 bases, and 11 bases separated the two germline ends. CDR3 sequence reads: CASSPNREDTQYF. The CDR3 DNA is TGTGCCAGCAGCCCGAACAGGGAAGATACGCAGTATTTT. The variable domain in full, with the rest retrieved from reference TRBV7-3 and TRBJ2-3, is GAGVSQTPSNKVTEKGKYVELRCDPISGHTALYWYRQSLGQGPEFLIYFQGTGAADDSGLPNDRFFAVRPEGSVSTLKIQRTERGDSAVYLCASSPNREDTQYFGPGTRLTVL.

This chain joins TRBV27 and TRBJ2-3; the match to TRBD2 covers 7 bases. The CDR3 consists of 14 residues. J was trimmed by 6 bases and V by 2 bases; bases with no gene match: 5. Germline-derived CDR1 and CDR2 are MNHEY and SMNVEV (reference sequence). CDR3 protein: CASSLIGRHDTQYF. CDR3 coding DNA: TGTGCCAGCAGTTTAATCGGGAGGCACGATACGCAGTATTTT.

The chain is built from TRBV18 and TRBJ2-7; 11 nucleotides line up with TRBD1. The CDR3 has 13 residues. Germline V lookup: CDR1 KGHSH, CDR2 LQKENI. V lost 6 bases and J lost 5; bases outside the gene matches: 3. As DNA, the CDR3 is TGTGCCAGCTCGCGGGACAGGGGGGACGAGCAGTACGTC. As protein: CASSRDRGDEQYV.

This chain links TRBV7-3 with TRBJ2-1, with 11 bases identical to TRBD2. The germline CDR1 and CDR2 sequences are SGHTA and FQGTGA. V lost 4 bases and J lost 0; bases outside the gene matches: 11. This CDR3 has 19 residues. CDR3 DNA: TGTGCCAGCAGCTATCTAGCGGGGGGCCCTGCGAGCTCCTACAATGAGCAGTTCTTC. It is translated as CASSYLAGGPASSYNEQFF.

This sequence joins TRBV5-1 and TRBJ2-5, with TRBD2 matching over 9 bases. CDR3 size: 14 residues. V lost 4 bases to trimming and J lost 5 bases; unmatched junction nucleotides: 6. Germline loops: CDR1 SGHRS, CDR2 YFSETQ. DNA for the CDR3: TGCGCCAGCAGCCCGCTGACTAGCGGTGAGACCCAGTACTTC. Amino acid sequence: CASSPLTSGETQYF.

This clone has a handful of counts. This chain uses TRBV11-2 with TRBJ2-3; possible D gene TRBD2, 7 bases. Germline loops: CDR1 SGHAT, CDR2 FQNNGV. V was cut by 1 base and J by 6 bases, with 14 bases left in between. The CDR3 is 15 amino acids. The CDR3 sequence is CASSLVGGAFDTQYF. DNA of the CDR3: TGTGCCAGCAGCTTAGTGGGGGGGGCCTTCGATACGCAGTATTTT.

The V and J genes are TRBV7-8 and TRBJ2-5; 8 nucleotides line up with TRBD2. After removal of 7 bases from V and 1 base from J, the junction contained 17 bases not matched to a gene. Germline values: CDR1 SGHVS, CDR2 FQNEAQ. This CDR3 contains 18 residues. CDR3 sequence: CASIPPGGAGAFQETQYF. DNA of the CDR3: TGTGCCAGCATCCCACCAGGTGGAGCGGGGGCGTTCCAAGAGACCCAGTACTTC.

The rearrangement joins TRBV2 to TRBJ2-3; possibly TRBD2 for D (6 bases). Deletions cut 6 bases from V and 0 bases from J, with 13 bases between. The germline V gene encodes CDR1 SNHLY and CDR2 FYNNEI. This CDR3 has 15 residues. In nucleotides, the CDR3 is TGTGCCAGCAGGTTAGGGACTCCTAGCACAGATACGCAGTATTTT. Its protein is CASRLGTPSTDTQYF. Using reference TRBV2 and TRBJ2-3 for the parts outside the CDR3, the full variable domain is EPEVTQTPSHQVTQMGQEVILRCVPISNHLYFYWYRQILGQKVEFLVSFYNNEISEKSEIFDDQFSVERPDGSNFTLKIRSTKLEDSAMYFCASRLGTPSTDTQYFGPGTRLTVL.

The rearrangement links TRBV4-2 to TRBJ2-7; TRBD1 matches at 10 bases. CDR1 and CDR2 (germline): LGHNA, YNFKEQ. The length of the CDR3 is 16 residues. Germline trimming cut 0 bases from V and 3 bases from J; bases unmatched to any gene: 5. The CDR3 spells CASSQEWGDRGYEQYF. The CDR3 DNA follows: TGTGCCAGCAGCCAAGAGTGGGGGGACAGGGGCTACGAGCAGTACTTC.

The V gene is TRBV15, the J gene TRBJ2-3; 12 bases are a match to TRBD2. The trim removed 5 bases at V and 1 base at J, leaving 1 base unmatched. Looked up from germline, CDR1 is LNHNV and CDR2 is YYDKDF (reference sequence). There are 15 residues in the CDR3. CDR3: CATSGTSGRTDTQYF. The CDR3, as DNA: TGTGCCACCAGCGGGACTAGCGGGCGCACAGATACGCAGTATTTT.